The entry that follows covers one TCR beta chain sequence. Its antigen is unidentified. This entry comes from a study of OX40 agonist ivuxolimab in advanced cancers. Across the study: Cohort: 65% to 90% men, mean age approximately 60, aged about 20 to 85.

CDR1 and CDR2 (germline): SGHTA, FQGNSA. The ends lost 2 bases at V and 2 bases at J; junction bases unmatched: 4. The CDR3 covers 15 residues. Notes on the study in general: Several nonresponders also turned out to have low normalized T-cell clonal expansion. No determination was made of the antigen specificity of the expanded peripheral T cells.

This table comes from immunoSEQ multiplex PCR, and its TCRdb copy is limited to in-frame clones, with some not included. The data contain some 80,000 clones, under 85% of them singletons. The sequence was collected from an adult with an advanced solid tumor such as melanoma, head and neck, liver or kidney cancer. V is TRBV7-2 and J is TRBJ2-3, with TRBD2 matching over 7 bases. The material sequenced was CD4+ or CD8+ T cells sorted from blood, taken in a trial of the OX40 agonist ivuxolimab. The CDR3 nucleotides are TGTGCCAGCAGCTTAATCGCGGGAGCCACAGATACGCAGTATTTT. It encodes CASSLIAGATDTQYF.